Shown below are 27 T cell receptor beta chains from a single sample sequenced in a study of blood T cell repertoires in COVID-19. Measured with immunoSEQ multiplex PCR; TCRdb has only the in-frame clones, and not every one. Among a few hundred thousand clones listed, 80% to 90% were seen once. Sequencing input: peripheral blood. The receptors come from a woman aged 40 to 50 who had recovered from COVID-19.

This chain links TRBV18 with TRBJ2-3; TRBD1 agrees at 10 bases. There are 15 residues in the CDR3. V lost 6 bases, J lost 2 bases, and 5 bases stayed unmatched. Per germline, CDR1 KGHSH and CDR2 LQKENI. The CDR3 sequence: CASSLDRGDTDTQYF. As DNA, the CDR3 is TGTGCCAGCTCCCTGGACAGGGGGGACACAGATACGCAGTATTTT.

CDR3 region: CASSESRDRVQAHNEQFF. CDR3 in DNA: TGCGCCAGCAGTGAGTCCAGGGACAGAGTTCAAGCTCACAATGAGCAGTTCTTC. The V gene is TRBV10-1, the J gene TRBJ2-1, with TRBD1 identical over 7 bases. J lost 5 bases, V lost 0 bases, and 13 bases had no gene match. This CDR3 comprises 18 residues. CDR1 is WNHNN, CDR2 SYGVQD, per germline (reference sequence).

The gene calls are TRBV10-2 and TRBJ2-5; D possibly corresponds to TRBD2 (5 bases). In germline, CDR1 is WSHSY, CDR2 SAAADI. The CDR3 is 12 residues long. The germline V and J ends were trimmed by 9 bases and 1 base, with 9 bases remaining between them. CDR3 DNA: TGCGCCAGTTCAGCGGTCCAAGAGACCCAGTACTTC. Translating gives CASSAVQETQYF.

This chain uses TRBV5-1 with TRBJ2-2; the D gene is possibly TRBD2 (6 bases). This CDR3 has 13 amino acids. CDR1 and CDR2 from the germline V gene are SGHRS and YFSETQ. V lost 3 bases, J lost 6 bases, and 9 bases lay in between. The CDR3 DNA reads as TGCGCCAGCAGCTCCAGGGAGGCCGGGGAGCTGTTTTTT. Encoded protein: CASSSREAGELFF.

This clone was recorded once. This chain uses TRBV3-1 (or the pseudogene TRBV3-2) with TRBJ2-3, with 7 bases identical to TRBD2. Germline loops: CDR1 LGHDT, CDR2 YNNKEL (reference sequence). Germline trimming cut 4 bases from V and 2 bases from J; bases unmatched to any gene: 9. The CDR3 has 16 amino acids. Here the CDR3 reads CASSLGAGETTDTQYF. CDR3 in DNA: TGTGCCAGCAGCCTCGGGGCGGGGGAGACCACAGATACGCAGTATTTT.

This clone was found a few times. V gene TRBV27 combines with J gene TRBJ2-7; 10 nucleotides agree with TRBD1. In germline, CDR1 is MNHEY, CDR2 SMNVEV (reference sequence). Trimming at V came to 1 base and at J to 2 bases, leaving 8 bases not matched to a gene. CDR3 length: 17 residues. This CDR3 is CASSLYGTGVEAYEQYV. The CDR3 region has the DNA TGTGCCAGCAGTTTATATGGGACAGGGGTCGAAGCCTACGAGCAGTACGTC.

This chain links TRBV5-1 with TRBJ1-1; D unclear. V lost 2 bases and J 0 bases, leaving 5 bases between the germline ends. The CDR3 spans 13 residues. Germline V gene sequence: CDR1 SGHRS, CDR2 YFSETQ. CDR3 loop: CASSFSMNTEAFF. The DNA for the CDR3 is TGCGCCAGCAGCTTCTCTATGAACACTGAAGCTTTCTTT.

V and J are TRBV3-1 (or the pseudogene TRBV3-2) and TRBJ2-5, with no clear D. From germline, CDR1 is LGHDT and CDR2 YNNKEL (reference sequence). This CDR3 is built from 10 residues. Trimming cost V 8 bases and J 7 bases, with 8 bases left between them. The chain's CDR3 is CASVCGTQYF. As DNA, the CDR3 is TGTGCCAGCGTCTGCGGGACCCAGTACTTC.

The V and J genes are TRBV12-2 and TRBJ1-5; TRBD1 is taken as the D call from the table, unchecked against the DNA. TRBV12-2 is assigned pseudogene status. The CDR3 contains 15 residues. CDR3 loop: CASRTRTGTHQPQHF. In DNA, the CDR3 is TGTGCAAGTCGCACCCGGACAGGGACGCATCAGCCCCAGCATTTT.

V is TRBV9 and J is TRBJ2-5, with D unclear. V lost 0 bases and J 3 bases, leaving 6 bases between the germline ends. The CDR3 contains 13 residues. CDR1 is SGDLS, CDR2 YYNGEE, per germline. CDR3 DNA sequence: TGTGCCAGCAGCGTAGCGAGCGAAGAGACCCAGTACTTC. Protein sequence: CASSVASEETQYF.

The rearrangement links TRBV7-3 to TRBJ2-3; perhaps TRBD2 as D (5 bases). With 5 bases removed from V and 4 bases from J, the gap between germline ends came to 22 bases. CDR1 is SGHTA, CDR2 FQGTGA, per germline. This CDR3 contains 17 residues. CDR3 DNA sequence: TGTGCCAGCAGCCCTCATGCGGGTTCTAGCAACCCAGATACGCAGTATTTT. Its translation is CASSPHAGSSNPDTQYF.

The V gene is TRBV10-3, the J gene TRBJ1-1; D possibly corresponds to TRBD1 (5 bases). V lost 3 bases and J 1 base, leaving 12 bases between the germline ends. The CDR3 length is 15 residues. Germline CDR1 ENHRY, CDR2 SYGVKD. CDR3 DNA sequence: TGTGCCATCAGTGACGGAGGGGCGGGGAACACTGAAGCTTTCTTT. Its protein is CAISDGGAGNTEAFF.

The genes are TRBV11-3 and TRBJ2-1; perhaps TRBD1 as D (6 bases). CDR1 SGHNT and CDR2 YENEEA come from the germline V gene. The CDR3 covers 14 residues. The V end lost 5 bases, the J end lost 6 bases, and 14 bases lay between the germline ends. The CDR3 here is CASSHPGHINEQFF. The CDR3 nucleotides read TGTGCCAGCAGCCACCCGGGACACATCAATGAGCAGTTCTTC.

A single count supports this clone. The chain couples TRBV7-9 to TRBJ1-5, with TRBD1 matching over 9 bases. J was trimmed by 3 bases and V by 1 base; bases with no gene match: 1. Per the germline V gene, CDR1 is SEHNR and CDR2 is FQNEAQ (reference sequence). This CDR3 is built from 15 residues. The CDR3 region has the DNA TGTGCCAGCAGCTTAGGGGACAGGGACAATCAGCCCCAGCATTTT. Translating it yields CASSLGDRDNQPQHF.

The gene calls are TRBV29-1 and TRBJ1-4; perhaps TRBD1 as D (5 bases). The V gene lost 6 bases and the J gene lost 12 bases, with 17 bases spanning the gap. The germline gives CDR1 SQVTM, CDR2 ANQGSEA. This CDR3 spans 12 amino acids. The CDR3: CSVWGDGGELFF. The CDR3 nucleotides read TGCAGCGTATGGGGGGATGGGGGTGAACTGTTTTTT.

The V gene is TRBV19, the J gene TRBJ2-2; 7 bases are a match to TRBD1. Germline-derived CDR1 and CDR2 are LNHDA and SQIVND (reference sequence). The CDR3 is made up of 13 amino acids. V was pared by 10 bases and J by 7 bases, with 9 bases of the junction left unmatched. The CDR3 nucleotides read TGTGCCATTAAAGACAGGGACGTCGGGGAGCTGTTTTTT. Encoded protein: CAIKDRDVGELFF.

The chain uses TRBV5-4 and TRBJ1-2; TRBD1 might be the D (5 bases). Germline assignment: CDR1 SGHNT and CDR2 YYREEE (reference sequence). CDR3 length equals 13 residues. The V and J ends lost 4 bases and 3 bases respectively, with 10 bases between them. In DNA, the CDR3 is TGTGCCAGCAGCAGACAGCTAGACTATGGCTACACCTTC. This encodes CASSRQLDYGYTF. Using reference TRBV5-4 and TRBJ1-2 for the parts outside the CDR3, the full variable domain is ETGVTQSPTHLIKTRGQQVTLRCSSQSGHNTVSWYQQALGQGPQFIFQYYREEENGRGNFPPRFSGLQFPNYSSELNVNALELDDSALYLCASSRQLDYGYTFGSGTRLTVV.

The chain joins TRBV2 to TRBJ1-1; D gene ambiguous. The CDR3 consists of 11 residues. Trimming removed 8 bases at V and 7 bases at J, with 11 bases between. Germline V lookup: CDR1 SNHLY, CDR2 FYNNEI. Here the CDR3 DNA reads TGTGCCAGCCTTACTTACAGTGAAGCTTTCTTT. Residues: CASLTYSEAFF.

The chain combines TRBV5-4 with TRBJ2-1; 7 bases agree with TRBD2. V gave up 0 bases and J gave up 1 base; unmatched junction bases: 4. CDR3 size: 16 residues. CDR1 and CDR2 from the germline V gene are SGHNT and YYREEE (reference sequence). The CDR3 reads CASSLAGGRSYNEQFF. In DNA, the CDR3 is TGTGCCAGCAGCTTGGCCGGGGGGAGGTCCTACAATGAGCAGTTCTTC. Full variable domain (missing parts from reference TRBV5-4 and TRBJ2-1): ETGVTQSPTHLIKTRGQQVTLRCSSQSGHNTVSWYQQALGQGPQFIFQYYREEENGRGNFPPRFSGLQFPNYSSELNVNALELDDSALYLCASSLAGGRSYNEQFFGPGTRLTVL.

The genes are TRBV29-1 and TRBJ2-1, with D possibly TRBD2 on 6 matching bases. The V gene's germline CDR1 is SQVTM and CDR2 ANQGSEA. V was pared by 5 bases and J by 8 bases, with 22 bases between. CDR3 length equals 15 residues. CDR3 protein: CSVPGSREAFDEQFF. Here the CDR3 DNA reads TGCAGCGTTCCTGGATCGAGGGAGGCCTTCGATGAGCAGTTCTTC.

The J gene is TRBJ1-2, the V gene TRBV28, with 7 bases fitting TRBD1. This CDR3 region has 14 residues. V dropped 5 bases and J dropped 6; count of bases not matched to a gene: 9. From germline, CDR1 is MDHEN and CDR2 SYDVKM. The CDR3 DNA sequence: TGTGCCAGCAGTCCTTACAGGGGATCGAATGGCTACACCTTC. Its protein product is CASSPYRGSNGYTF.

In this sample, this clone turned up once. The chain carries TRBV29-1 and TRBJ2-7, with D possibly being TRBD1 (6 bases). Per germline, CDR1 SQVTM and CDR2 ANQGSEA. The CDR3 covers 14 residues. V was clipped by 6 bases and J by 5 bases, with 20 bases between them. Written as DNA, the CDR3 is TGCAGCGTCGCCGAACAGGGTTTGTCGGACGAGCAGTACTTC. It translates to CSVAEQGLSDEQYF.

The chain carries TRBV5-1 and TRBJ1-1; perhaps TRBD1 as D (5 bases). From germline, CDR1 is SGHRS and CDR2 YFSETQ. The V gene lost 1 base and the J gene lost 6 bases, with 13 bases spanning the gap. The CDR3 sequence is 14 residues long. The CDR3 loop reads CASSLTAGIAEAFF. The CDR3 region has the DNA TGCGCCAGCAGCTTGACGGCAGGGATCGCTGAAGCTTTCTTT.

V gene TRBV5-1 combines with J gene TRBJ2-1; TRBD2 matches at 13 bases. The CDR3 is made up of 15 amino acids. The V gene's germline CDR1 is SGHRS and CDR2 YFSETQ. After removal of 4 bases from V and 9 bases from J, the junction contained 7 bases not matched to a gene. The CDR3 DNA follows: TGCGCCAGCAGCGGGACTAGCGGGACAATAGGTGAGCAGTTCTTC. Protein sequence: CASSGTSGTIGEQFF. Combining the CDR3 with reference TRBV5-1 and TRBJ2-1 gives the whole variable domain KAGVTQTPRYLIKTRGQQVTLSCSPISGHRSVSWYQQTPGQGLQFLFEYFSETQRNKGNFPGRFSGRQFSNSRSEMNVSTLELGDSALYLCASSGTSGTIGEQFFGPGTRLTVL.

This rearrangement joins TRBV10-1 to TRBJ1-1; D remains unclear. Germline CDR1 is WNHNN and CDR2 is SYGVQD (reference sequence). The CDR3 loop spans 13 amino acids. V lost 5 bases to trimming and J lost 5 bases, with 12 bases between them. CDR3 loop: CASSTAPGTEAFF. The DNA for the CDR3 is TGCGCCAGCAGTACGGCTCCGGGGACTGAAGCTTTCTTT.

The V and J genes are TRBV27 and TRBJ1-1; D possibly corresponds to TRBD1 (6 bases). The CDR3 consists of 14 residues. V lost 6 bases to trimming and J lost 4 bases, with 15 bases between them. Germline V CDR1 and CDR2: MNHEY, SMNVEV (reference sequence). In DNA, the CDR3 is TGTGCCAGCAGCCTCGGGGGGGCTGCCACTGAAGCTTTCTTT. Its protein is CASSLGGAATEAFF.

J is TRBJ2-5 and V is TRBV3-1 (or the pseudogene TRBV3-2); D not certain. Germline assignment: CDR1 LGHDT and CDR2 YNNKEL (reference sequence). Trimming removed 0 bases at V and 5 bases at J, with 4 bases between. The CDR3 contains 12 residues. The CDR3, as DNA: TGTGCCAGCAGCCAAGATCCTGAGACCCAGTACTTC. This encodes CASSQDPETQYF.